This T cell receptor (beta chain) was identified in a study of Tregs in tolerant kidney transplant recipients. There are 10 residues in the CDR3. The ends were cut back, 5 bases at V and 8 bases at J, with 1 base in the middle. Germline CDR1 reads MNHEY; CDR2 reads SMNVEV (reference sequence). Concerning this clone: What it recognizes is unknown.

TCRdb's table, derived via immunoSEQ multiplex PCR, lists solely in-frame clones and lacks some. This sample has approximately 44,000 clones; nearly 97% occur once, and the top ten carry around 0.38%. Whole-study results and caveats: Findings come from small patient numbers and require larger validation.

The chain has TRBV27 and TRBJ1-6; D remains unclear. The TCR originated in a human donor in good health. What was sequenced was Tregs from blood cultured with allogeneic cells. CDR3 region: CASSDSPLHF. Here the CDR3 DNA reads TGTGCCAGCAGTGATTCACCCCTCCACTTT.